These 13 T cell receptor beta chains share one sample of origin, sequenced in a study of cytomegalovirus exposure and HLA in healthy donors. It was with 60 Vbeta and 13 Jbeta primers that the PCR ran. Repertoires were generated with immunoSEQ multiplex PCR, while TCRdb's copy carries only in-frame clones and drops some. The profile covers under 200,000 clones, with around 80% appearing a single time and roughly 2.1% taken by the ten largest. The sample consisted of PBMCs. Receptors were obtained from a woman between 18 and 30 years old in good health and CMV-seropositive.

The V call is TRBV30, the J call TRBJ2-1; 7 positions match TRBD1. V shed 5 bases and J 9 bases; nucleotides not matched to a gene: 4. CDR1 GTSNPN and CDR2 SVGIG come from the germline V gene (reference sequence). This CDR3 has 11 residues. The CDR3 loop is CAWHHRGEQFF. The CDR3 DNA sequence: TGTGCCTGGCATCACAGGGGTGAGCAGTTCTTC.

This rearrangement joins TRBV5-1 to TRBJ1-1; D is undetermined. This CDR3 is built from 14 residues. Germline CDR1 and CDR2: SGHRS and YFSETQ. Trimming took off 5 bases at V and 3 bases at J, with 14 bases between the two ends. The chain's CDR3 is CASSPEGDDTEAFF. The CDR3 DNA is TGCGCCAGCAGTCCGGAGGGAGATGACACTGAAGCTTTCTTT.

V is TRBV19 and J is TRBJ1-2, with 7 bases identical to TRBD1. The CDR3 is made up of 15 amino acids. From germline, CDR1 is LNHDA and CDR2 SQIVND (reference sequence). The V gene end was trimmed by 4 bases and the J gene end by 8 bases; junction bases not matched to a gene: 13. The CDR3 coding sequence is TGTGCCAGTAGTACAGTATTGGGCCAGGGGGGAGGCTACACCTTC. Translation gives CASSTVLGQGGGYTF.

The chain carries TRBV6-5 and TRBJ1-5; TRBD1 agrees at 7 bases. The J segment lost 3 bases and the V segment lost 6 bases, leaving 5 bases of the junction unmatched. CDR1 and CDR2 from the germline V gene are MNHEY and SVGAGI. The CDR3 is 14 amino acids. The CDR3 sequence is CASRPDRANQPQHF. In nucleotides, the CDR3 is TGTGCCAGCAGACCCGACAGGGCCAATCAGCCCCAGCATTTT.

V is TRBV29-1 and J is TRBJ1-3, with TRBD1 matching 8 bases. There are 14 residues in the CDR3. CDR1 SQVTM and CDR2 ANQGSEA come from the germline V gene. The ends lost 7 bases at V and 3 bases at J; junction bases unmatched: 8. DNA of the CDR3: TGCAGCGGCCTGCTCAGGGGGCGTGGAAACACCATATATTTT. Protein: CSGLLRGRGNTIYF.

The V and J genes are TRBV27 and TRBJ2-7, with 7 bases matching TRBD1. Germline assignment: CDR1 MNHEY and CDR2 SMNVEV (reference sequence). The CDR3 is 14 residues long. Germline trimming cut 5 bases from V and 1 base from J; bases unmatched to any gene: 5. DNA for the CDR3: TGTGCCAGCAGTCTACGACAGGGTTCCTACGAGCAGTACGTC. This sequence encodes CASSLRQGSYEQYV.

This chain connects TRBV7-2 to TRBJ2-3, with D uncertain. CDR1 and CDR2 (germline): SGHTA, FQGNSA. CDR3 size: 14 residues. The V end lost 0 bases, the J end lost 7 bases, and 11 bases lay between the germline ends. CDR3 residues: CASSLAVLLYTQYF. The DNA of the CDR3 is TGTGCCAGCAGCTTAGCGGTCCTCCTATATACGCAGTATTTT.

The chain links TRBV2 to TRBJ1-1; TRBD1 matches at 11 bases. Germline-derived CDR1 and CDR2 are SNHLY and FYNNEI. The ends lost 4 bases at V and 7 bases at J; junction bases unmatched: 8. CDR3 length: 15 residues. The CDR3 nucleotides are TGTGCCAGCAGTGGGGACAGGGGGAGGGGGGATGAAGCTTTCTTT. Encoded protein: CASSGDRGRGDEAFF.

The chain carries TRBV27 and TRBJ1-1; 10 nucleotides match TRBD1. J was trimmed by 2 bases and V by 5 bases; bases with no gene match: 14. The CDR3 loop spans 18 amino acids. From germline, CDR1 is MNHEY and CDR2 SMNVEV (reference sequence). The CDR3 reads CASSETLWGQGSNTEAFF. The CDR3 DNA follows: TGTGCCAGCAGTGAAACGTTGTGGGGACAGGGGTCAAACACTGAAGCTTTCTTT.

CDR3 coding DNA: TGTGCCTCCGTCGTCGGCTACACCTTC. Its translation is CASVVGYTF. V and J are TRBV2 and TRBJ1-2; D is undetermined. Germline CDR1 reads SNHLY; CDR2 reads FYNNEI. V lost 11 bases and J 8 bases, leaving 9 bases between the germline ends. The CDR3 runs 9 residues.

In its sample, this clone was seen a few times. CDR3 residues: CASSHIGEWTEAFF. CDR3 sequence (DNA): TGTGCCAGCAGTCATATTGGGGAGTGGACTGAAGCTTTCTTT. The chain is built from TRBV7-6 and TRBJ1-1; D gene uncertain. This CDR3 has 14 amino acids. Germline lookup yields CDR1 SGHVS and CDR2 FNYEAQ. V was clipped by 6 bases and J by 5 bases, with 16 bases between them.

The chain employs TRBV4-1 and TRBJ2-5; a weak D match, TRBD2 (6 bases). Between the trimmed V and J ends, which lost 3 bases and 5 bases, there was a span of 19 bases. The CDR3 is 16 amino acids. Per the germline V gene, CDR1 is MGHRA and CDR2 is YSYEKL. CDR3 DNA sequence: TGCGCCAGCAGCCAGGGGAGCGGGCCCCAAGGCGAGACCCAGTACTTC. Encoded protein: CASSQGSGPQGETQYF.

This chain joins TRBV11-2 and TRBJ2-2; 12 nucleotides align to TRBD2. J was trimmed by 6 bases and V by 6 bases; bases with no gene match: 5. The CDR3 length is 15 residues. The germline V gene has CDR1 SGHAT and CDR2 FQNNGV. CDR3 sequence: CASRPLAGGPGELFF. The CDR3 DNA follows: TGTGCCAGCAGGCCCCTAGCGGGGGGGCCCGGGGAGCTGTTTTTT.